Listed here are 17 T cell receptor beta chains from one sample, sequenced in a study of blood T cell repertoires in COVID-19 (dated by TCRdb to 2020 to 2021). Libraries were made using the immunoSEQ multiplex PCR assay. The clones in this table, taken by TCRdb from immuneACCESS, are in-frame only. Not every clone is retained; where verified, under half of the shortfall comes from an unresolved V gene, and the cause of the rest is unknown. The sample records about 150,000 clones, about 80% of which are singletons. Jointly, the top ten make up over 25% of the sample. The material sequenced was peripheral blood. The receptor set was obtained from a woman aged 60-70 years with acute or convalescent COVID-19.

V gene TRBV30 combines with J gene TRBJ1-1; 8 nucleotides line up with TRBD1. The CDR3 consists of 13 residues. After removal of 5 bases from V and 7 bases from J, the junction contained 9 bases not matched to a gene. Germline V CDR1 and CDR2: GTSNPN, SVGIG (reference sequence). The chain's CDR3 is CAWSGGFRGEAFF. For the CDR3, the DNA is TGTGCCTGGTCAGGGGGCTTTAGGGGTGAAGCTTTCTTT.

J is TRBJ2-1 and V is TRBV19; perhaps TRBD1 as D (6 bases). The germline V and J ends were trimmed by 5 bases and 2 bases, with 16 bases remaining between them. Germline loops: CDR1 LNHDA, CDR2 SQIVND (reference sequence). The CDR3 is made up of 16 amino acids. The CDR3 DNA follows: TGTGCCAGTAGTCTCTCCAGGGGAAGGGCCTACAATGAGCAGTTCTTC. Translation: CASSLSRGRAYNEQFF. Combining the CDR3 with reference TRBV19 and TRBJ2-1 gives the whole variable domain DGGITQSPKYLFRKEGQNVTLSCEQNLNHDAMYWYRQDPGQGLRLIYYSQIVNDFQKGDIAEGYSVSREKKESFPLTVTSAQKNPTAFYLCASSLSRGRAYNEQFFGPGTRLTVL.

The gene calls are TRBV27 and TRBJ2-3; 8 nucleotides match TRBD2. This CDR3 comprises 16 residues. V shed 3 bases, J shed 6 bases, and the junction held 11 bases outside the gene matches. Per the germline V gene, CDR1 is MNHEY and CDR2 is SMNVEV (reference sequence). The CDR3 bases are TGTGCCAGCAGTTTGTGGAGCGGGGGAGGGATCGATACGCAGTATTTT. Its protein product is CASSLWSGGGIDTQYF.

The chain combines TRBV19 with TRBJ1-1; TRBD1 agrees at 9 bases. The CDR3 runs 15 residues. J gave up 6 bases and V 6 bases, and 11 bases lay outside the gene matches. Germline loops: CDR1 LNHDA, CDR2 SQIVND (reference sequence). The CDR3 DNA reads as TGTGCCAGTAGGGACACAGGGGGCGAGACCCCTGAAGCTTTCTTT. This translates into CASRDTGGETPEAFF.

V usage is TRBV11-2 and J usage is TRBJ2-1; tentatively, D is TRBD2 (5 bases). V was clipped by 6 bases and J by 0 bases, with 15 bases between them. The CDR3 is 16 amino acids. The germline V gene has CDR1 SGHAT and CDR2 FQNNGV. The DNA for the CDR3 is TGTGCCAGCAGGCCGTCGGGATTAAGCTCCTACAATGAGCAGTTCTTC. Encoded protein: CASRPSGLSSYNEQFF.

The rearrangement links TRBV7-9 to TRBJ1-6; no clear D. The CDR3 is made up of 11 amino acids. The V end was cut by 7 bases, the J end by 8 bases, with 6 bases between. CDR1 is SEHNR and CDR2 is FQNEAQ in the germline V gene (reference sequence). The CDR3 protein is CASTEYSPLHF. The CDR3, as DNA: TGTGCCAGCACGGAGTATTCACCCCTCCACTTT.

The chain has TRBV7-2 and TRBJ2-7, with TRBD1 as a possible D gene (5 bases). The CDR3 spans 13 residues. Trimming stripped 5 bases from V and 0 bases from J, with 8 bases between. Germline lookup yields CDR1 SGHTA and CDR2 FQGNSA. In DNA form, the CDR3 reads TGTGCCAGCAGCAAGACAGACTCCTACGAGCAGTACTTC. Protein: CASSKTDSYEQYF.

This chain links TRBV7-2 with TRBJ2-6; 9 bases match TRBD2. Trimming removed 7 bases from V and 5 bases from J; junction bases left unmatched: 6. The CDR3 has 15 residues. Per the germline V gene, CDR1 is SGHTA and CDR2 is FQGNSA. The CDR3 nucleotides are TGTGCCAGCACCCTTCTAGCGGGGAGGGCCAACGTCCTGACTTTC. Its translation: CASTLLAGRANVLTF.

V is TRBV18 and J is TRBJ2-3, with 13 nucleotides matching TRBD2. This CDR3 region has 16 residues. Germline CDR1 KGHSH, CDR2 LQKENI. With V trimmed by 6 bases and J by 1 base, 4 bases remained unmatched. The chain's CDR3 is CASSRLAGGGTDTQYF. CDR3 DNA sequence: TGTGCCAGCTCCCGACTAGCGGGGGGTGGCACAGATACGCAGTATTTT.

The chain uses TRBV3-1 (or the pseudogene TRBV3-2) and TRBJ1-2, with 11 positions matching TRBD1. Germline V gene data show CDR1 as LGHDT and CDR2 as YNNKEL (reference sequence). The CDR3 spans 18 residues. Germline trimming cut 4 bases from V and 8 bases from J; bases unmatched to any gene: 18. The CDR3 region is CASSRRDWTGGAARGYTF. The CDR3 coding sequence is TGTGCCAGCAGCCGCAGAGACTGGACAGGGGGCGCGGCACGGGGCTACACCTTC.

The rearrangement uses TRBV7-9 and TRBJ2-1; D ambiguous. The germline gives CDR1 SEHNR, CDR2 FQNEAQ (reference sequence). The CDR3 runs to 12 residues. Trimming stripped 5 bases from V and 6 bases from J, with 8 bases between. For the CDR3, the DNA is TGTGCCAGCAGCCAAGCAATCAATGAGCAGTTCTTC. As protein: CASSQAINEQFF.

This chain links TRBV6-5 with TRBJ2-1; 7 bases are a match to TRBD2. The ends lost 7 bases at V and 1 base at J; junction bases unmatched: 7. The CDR3 length is 15 residues. The germline V gene encodes CDR1 MNHEY and CDR2 SVGAGI. The CDR3 DNA reads as TGTGCCAGCACCCGTTCGGGGGGATCCTACAATGAGCAGTTCTTC. This translates into CASTRSGGSYNEQFF.

The V gene is TRBV6-5, the J gene TRBJ1-2, with D hard to call. This CDR3 has 13 amino acids. The V gene's germline CDR1 is MNHEY and CDR2 SVGAGI. V was clipped by 5 bases and J by 4 bases, with 11 bases between them. The CDR3 here is CASSIDSFYGYTF. The CDR3 DNA sequence: TGTGCCAGCAGTATCGACTCCTTCTATGGCTACACCTTC.

The J gene is TRBJ1-3, the V gene TRBV18, with 7 bases fitting TRBD1. Germline CDR1 and CDR2: KGHSH and LQKENI. V was pared by 3 bases and J by 1 base, with 9 bases of the junction left unmatched. This CDR3 spans 17 amino acids. The CDR3 DNA follows: TGTGCCAGCTCACCGAGACAGGGTGGCGGATCTGGAAACACCATATATTTT. It translates to CASSPRQGGGSGNTIYF.

The chain carries TRBV13 and TRBJ1-6; D call uncertain. Germline CDR1 is PRHDT and CDR2 is FYEKMQ (reference sequence). The CDR3 extends over 13 amino acids. Trimming removed 0 bases at V and 12 bases at J, with 9 bases between. CDR3 in DNA: TGTGCCAGCAGCTTAGGCCTCGGGGAACCCCTCCACTTT. It specifies CASSLGLGEPLHF.

This clone has more than one count but fewer than ten. The chain has TRBV28 and TRBJ1-2; weak D call: TRBD1 (6 bases). V dropped 5 bases and J dropped 8 bases, with 15 bases sitting between them. Germline V lookup: CDR1 MDHEN, CDR2 SYDVKM. The CDR3 runs to 13 residues. The CDR3 region is CASSIQGGRGYTF. As DNA, the CDR3 is TGTGCCAGCAGTATACAGGGTGGAAGGGGCTACACCTTC.

V is TRBV5-1 and J is TRBJ2-6, with 10 bases that match TRBD1. The CDR3 covers 15 residues. Germline-derived CDR1 and CDR2 are SGHRS and YFSETQ. Germline trimming cut 3 bases from V and 6 bases from J; bases unmatched to any gene: 3. The CDR3 loop reads CASSYGQGEANVLTF. The CDR3 region has the DNA TGCGCCAGCAGCTACGGACAGGGGGAGGCCAACGTCCTGACTTTC. The full variable domain, rest sourced from reference TRBV5-1 and TRBJ2-6, is KAGVTQTPRYLIKTRGQQVTLSCSPISGHRSVSWYQQTPGQGLQFLFEYFSETQRNKGNFPGRFSGRQFSNSRSEMNVSTLELGDSALYLCASSYGQGEANVLTFGAGSRLTVL.